The next 6 T cell receptor beta chains were all read from a single sample in a study of T cell repertoires in ileal Crohn's disease. Data came from immunoSEQ multiplex PCR; TCRdb stores just in-frame clones and leaves some out. The sample lists about 15,000 clones, 83% occurring once. The sequenced sample consisted of ileal tissue. The receptors were gathered from an adult with Crohn's disease.

The count of this clone is one. The chain recombines TRBV6-4 with TRBJ2-2; 9 bases fit TRBD2. This CDR3 is 15 amino acids long. Germline loops: CDR1 MRHNA, CDR2 SNTAGT. The V gene end was trimmed by 0 bases and the J gene end by 4 bases; junction bases not matched to a gene: 0. CDR3 loop: CASSDSSGGTGELFF. DNA of the CDR3: TGTGCCAGCAGTGACTCTAGCGGGGGCACCGGGGAGCTGTTTTTT.

This chain links TRBV30 with TRBJ1-6, with D unclear. Germline CDR1 GTSNPN, CDR2 SVGIG (reference sequence). V gave up 2 bases and J gave up 1 base, with 12 bases separating them. The CDR3 consists of 16 residues. The CDR3 is CAWSFTGGSYNSPLHF. The CDR3 DNA reads as TGTGCCTGGAGTTTCACGGGAGGGTCCTATAATTCACCCCTCCACTTT.

The V call is TRBV7-9, the J call TRBJ1-1; D is perhaps TRBD1 (6 bases). From germline, CDR1 is SEHNR and CDR2 FQNEAQ (reference sequence). Trimming shortened V by 8 bases and J by 0 bases, and 10 bases separated the two germline ends. The CDR3 is 13 amino acids. CDR3 nucleotide sequence: TGTGCCAGCCAACAGGGCCTGAACACTGAAGCTTTCTTT. Translating gives CASQQGLNTEAFF.

The V call is TRBV11-1, the J call TRBJ2-2, with no clear D. V gave up 6 bases and J gave up 1 base, with 9 bases separating them. The V gene's germline CDR1 is SGHAT and CDR2 FQDESV (reference sequence). The CDR3 length is 14 residues. The CDR3, as DNA: TGTGCCAGCAGACGCCCAGGGAACACCGGGGAGCTGTTTTTT. This sequence encodes CASRRPGNTGELFF. The full variable domain, rest sourced from reference TRBV11-1 and TRBJ2-2, is EAEVAQSPRYKITEKSQAVAFWCDPISGHATLYWYRQILGQGPELLVQFQDESVVDDSQLPKDRFSAERLKGVDSTLKIQPAELGDSAMYLCASRRPGNTGELFFGEGSRLTVL.

This clone appeared a few times. The rearrangement links TRBV7-2 to TRBJ1-6, with 7 bases fitting TRBD1. The CDR3 totals 15 residues. The germline gives CDR1 SGHTA, CDR2 FQGNSA. V was pared by 5 bases and J by 8 bases, with 9 bases of the junction left unmatched. The CDR3: CASSAGTAAYSPLHF. The CDR3 DNA reads TGTGCCAGCAGCGCCGGGACAGCCGCTTATTCACCCCTCCACTTT.

The chain combines TRBV19 with TRBJ2-6; possible D gene TRBD2, 5 bases. With 7 bases removed from V and 4 bases from J, the gap between germline ends came to 8 bases. CDR3 length equals 13 residues. Germline CDR1 LNHDA, CDR2 SQIVND (reference sequence). CDR3 amino acids: CASTTGGANVLTF. The CDR3 DNA follows: TGTGCCAGTACAACGGGAGGGGCCAACGTCCTGACTTTC.